The 19 T cell receptor beta chains given below trace back to one sample, sequenced in a study of T-cell memory formation after mild COVID-19. Via MiXCR, TCRdb re-called the 5' RACE reads, giving one row per CDR3 protein. Of about 290,000 distinct CDR3 sequences in the sample, 15% to 20% were seen once. The specimen sequenced was PBMCs or a T cell subset sorted from them (not recorded which). The source is a man aged 18 to 30 who had mild COVID-19 (a few samples of this study predate the infection). Cell type and time point are not known.

This clonotype has only a few counts. This CDR3 is CASSLGGRPPSYEQYF. CDR3 nucleotide sequence: TGTGCCAGCAGCCTTGGGGGCAGGCCCCCCTCCTACGAGCAGTACTTC. The J gene is TRBJ2-7, the V gene TRBV12-3 or TRBV12-4; TRBD1 is a possible D gene (6 bases). V was shortened by 6 bases and J by 0 bases, with 18 bases between the two germline ends. The CDR3 sequence is 16 residues long.

This clonotype showed up just a few times. This chain uses TRBV6-2 or TRBV6-3 with TRBJ2-3, with 11 bases matching TRBD1. After removal of 5 bases from V and 1 base from J, the junction contained 17 bases not matched to a gene. The CDR3 spans 20 residues. The V gene's germline CDR1 is MNHEY and CDR2 SVGEGT. This CDR3 reads CASSAIPGRTGGSRTDTQYF. The CDR3 coding sequence is TGTGCCAGCAGTGCAATACCGGGTCGGACAGGGGGCTCCCGCACAGATACGCAGTATTTT.

The V call is TRBV28, the J call TRBJ2-7, with no clear D. Germline CDR1 reads MDHEN; CDR2 reads SYDVKM. The CDR3 is made up of 13 amino acids. Deletions cut 4 bases from V and 4 bases from J, with 11 bases between. CDR3 sequence: CASSSPDEYEQYV. Here the CDR3 DNA reads TGTGCCAGCAGTTCCCCGGACGAATACGAGCAGTACGTC.

The rearrangement uses TRBV3-1 and TRBJ1-1; D perhaps matches TRBD1 (5 bases). The CDR3 loop spans 14 amino acids. With 4 bases removed from V and 3 bases from J, the gap between germline ends came to 12 bases. Germline V gives CDR1 LGHDT, CDR2 YNNKEL (reference sequence). The CDR3 DNA reads as TGTGCCAGCAGCCGTGAATGGGGCGACACTGAAGCTTTCTTT. Its translation is CASSREWGDTEAFF.

This chain uses TRBV4-1 with TRBJ2-1; the D is unclear. This CDR3 has 13 amino acids. Germline assignment: CDR1 MGHRA and CDR2 YSYEKL. The V gene lost 3 bases and the J gene lost 8 bases, with 11 bases spanning the gap. CDR3 in DNA: TGCGCCAGCAGCCACCCGATGGGTTATGAGCAGTTCTTC. Translating gives CASSHPMGYEQFF.

This clonotype was picked up a small number of times. The V gene is TRBV7-2, the J gene TRBJ2-5, with D unclear. Germline V gene sequence: CDR1 SGHTA, CDR2 FQGNSA. CDR3 length: 15 amino acids. V was trimmed by 1 base and J by 5 bases, leaving 14 bases between them. The CDR3 bases are TGTGCCAGCAGCTTAGACGAGTCTTGGCAGGAGACCCAGTACTTC. Amino acid sequence: CASSLDESWQETQYF.

The chain combines TRBV6-5 with TRBJ1-2, with 9 positions matching TRBD1. Germline-derived CDR1 and CDR2 are MNHEY and SVGAGI. Germline trimming cut 6 bases from V and 9 bases from J; bases unmatched to any gene: 11. CDR3 length: 14 residues. The CDR3 bases are TGTGCCAGCAGAGTACCGGGACAGGGTGGCCGCTACACCTTC. This codes for CASRVPGQGGRYTF.

V gene TRBV5-1 combines with J gene TRBJ1-1; D possibly corresponds to TRBD1 (5 bases). Trimming pared 0 bases from V and 10 bases from J, leaving 13 bases between. CDR1 and CDR2 (germline): SGHRS, YFSETQ. The CDR3 totals 13 residues. CDR3 sequence: CASSLDFVGAAFF. CDR3 DNA sequence: TGCGCCAGCAGCTTGGATTTTGTAGGGGCAGCTTTCTTT.

This clonotype was counted ten times or more. Germline and junction disagree at one end, which may indicate a read error. This sequence joins TRBV12-3 or TRBV12-4 and TRBJ2-3; tentative D call: TRBD2 (5 bases). The CDR3 contains 14 residues. As DNA, the CDR3 is TGTGCCAGCACTTTACTAGGTCTCACAGATACGCAGTATTTT. This sequence encodes CASTLLGLTDTQYF.

This clonotype has a handful of counts. The CDR3 coding sequence is TGTGCCAGCAGCGAGGACAGAATTAACTATGGCTACACCTTC. It translates to CASSEDRINYGYTF. The gene calls are TRBV11-2 and TRBJ1-2; possibly TRBD1 for D (6 bases). The CDR3 has 14 residues. Germline V gene lookup returns CDR1 SGHAT and CDR2 FQNNGV. Trimming stripped 5 bases from V and 1 base from J, with 11 bases between.

V gene TRBV29-1 combines with J gene TRBJ2-7; TRBD2 might be the D (6 bases). There are 12 residues in the CDR3. Between the trimmed V and J ends, which lost 7 bases and 4 bases, there was a span of 14 bases. The germline V gene has CDR1 SQVTM and CDR2 ANQGSEA. The CDR3 loop reads CSAGFRGYEQYF. The CDR3 region has the DNA TGCAGCGCGGGTTTCCGGGGGTACGAGCAGTACTTC.

CDR3 in amino acids: CASSQDGRAGTEAFF. CDR3 nucleotides: TGCGCCAGCAGCCAAGATGGCAGGGCGGGCACTGAAGCTTTCTTT. The rearrangement links TRBV4-3 to TRBJ1-1; weak D call: TRBD1 (5 bases). Germline assignment: CDR1 LGHNA and CDR2 YSLEER. This CDR3 comprises 15 residues. V was cut by 0 bases and J by 4 bases, with 12 bases left in between.

This clonotype was seen ten or more times. The chain employs TRBV7-2 and TRBJ1-6; maybe TRBD1 (5 bases). The germline CDR1 and CDR2 sequences are SGHTA and FQGNSA. V lost 6 bases, J lost 3 bases, and 18 bases lay in between. This CDR3 has 17 amino acids. The CDR3 sequence: CASRLTAEDRYNSPLHF. The CDR3 DNA reads TGTGCCAGCAGATTGACAGCTGAAGACCGCTATAATTCACCCCTCCACTTT.

The chain uses TRBV28 and TRBJ1-1; D remains unclear. Germline V lookup: CDR1 MDHEN, CDR2 SYDVKM. The CDR3 has 13 amino acids. V shed 5 bases and J shed 2 bases, with 9 bases lying between them. Here the CDR3 reads CASSIGPNTEAFF. The CDR3 region has the DNA TGTGCCAGCAGTATCGGTCCTAACACTGAAGCTTTCTTT.

This chain uses TRBV20-1 with TRBJ2-1; the D gene is possibly TRBD2 (6 bases). V lost 5 bases and J 2 bases, leaving 13 bases between the germline ends. CDR1 DFQATT and CDR2 SNEGSKA come from the germline V gene (reference sequence). The CDR3 has 14 amino acids. The CDR3 nucleotides are TGCAGTGCTCCCCGGTCGGGGGCCTACAATGAGCAGTTCTTC. Its translation: CSAPRSGAYNEQFF.

This clonotype has a count of ten or more. This chain joins TRBV4-1 and TRBJ2-7; D is tentatively TRBD1 or TRBD2 (5 bases each). CDR1 is MGHRA, CDR2 YSYEKL, per germline. The V end lost 3 bases, the J end lost 3 bases, and 12 bases lay between the germline ends. The CDR3 is made up of 14 amino acids. In DNA form, the CDR3 reads TGCGCCAGCAGCCAGCCCAGGGACGGCTACGAGCAGTACTTC. This translates into CASSQPRDGYEQYF.

This clonotype was counted once. For the CDR3, the DNA is TGTGCCAGCAGCGCCAATGGGCGGGGGTTAACAGATACGCAGTATTTT. Translation: CASSANGRGLTDTQYF. This sequence joins TRBV7-3 and TRBJ2-3; 7 nucleotides agree with TRBD2. V was clipped by 5 bases and J by 3 bases; unmatched bases: 11. The CDR3 is 16 amino acids. Germline V gene sequence: CDR1 SGHTA, CDR2 FQGTGA.

CDR3 sequence (DNA): TGTGCCAGCAACGGGGGTCACTCCTACAATGAGCAGTTCTTC. This translates into CASNGGHSYNEQFF. The rearrangement joins TRBV9 to TRBJ2-1, with TRBD2 as a possible D gene (6 bases). Trimming cost V 6 bases and J 0 bases, with 10 bases left between them. Germline V gene lookup returns CDR1 SGDLS and CDR2 YYNGEE. The CDR3 extends over 14 amino acids.

This clonotype turned up a few times. This chain links TRBV6-4 with TRBJ1-2; D may be TRBD1 (6 bases). The V and J ends lost 0 bases and 2 bases respectively, with 10 bases between them. The CDR3 is 15 residues long. CDR1 is MRHNA, CDR2 SNTAGT, per germline. The CDR3 is CASSDSNTGNYGYTF. CDR3 DNA sequence: TGTGCCAGCAGTGACTCTAACACAGGGAACTATGGCTACACCTTC.